The 9 T cell receptor beta chains presented below share a single source sample, sequenced in a study of spatial heterogeneity in lung cancer (dated by TCRdb to about 2019). The library was generated by 5' RACE. The listed sequencing device is NextSeq 500. TCRdb took the public reads, trimmed them with fastp at Q25, ran MiXCR for clone calling and kept in-frame beta chains. Rows merge per CDR3 protein into single entries with the most common DNA and genes. Here the sample has 30,000 to 35,000 distinct CDR3 sequences; 8.5% to 12% occur a single time. In total, the top ten clones hold less than 35% of the sample. The time point label here, explained by the study, means: blood at routine non-recurrence follow-up after resection. The sequencing used PBMCs, collected at follow-up. These receptors all come from a female donor with early-stage non-small cell lung cancer.

Ten or more counts support this clonotype. The rearrangement links TRBV6-6 to TRBJ1-2, with D unresolved. This CDR3 comprises 12 residues. CDR1 and CDR2 from the germline V gene are MNHNY and SVGAGI (reference sequence). The V end lost 7 bases, the J end lost 3 bases, and 9 bases lay between the germline ends. The CDR3, as DNA: TGTGCCAGCACCACGTCGGACTATGGCTACACCTTC. It encodes CASTTSDYGYTF.

Concerning this clonotype: A much larger clone differs from this one at a single base, so this may be a read error. This rearrangement joins TRBV12-3 or TRBV12-4 to TRBJ2-4, with D uncertain. With 7 bases removed from V and 7 bases from J, the gap between germline ends came to 14 bases. There are 13 residues in the CDR3. CDR3: CASTPATENIQYF. The CDR3 nucleotides read TGTGCCAGCACCCCGGCAACAGAGAACATTCAGTACTTC.

This clonotype was counted between two and nine times. The chain combines TRBV5-1 with TRBJ2-2; TRBD2 matches at 7 bases. CDR3 size: 15 residues. The J segment lost 3 bases and the V segment lost 2 bases, leaving 4 bases of the junction unmatched. Germline CDR1 reads SGHRS; CDR2 reads YFSETQ. The CDR3 loop is CASSFELAYTGELFF. CDR3 in DNA: TGCGCCAGCAGCTTTGAACTAGCGTACACCGGGGAGCTGTTTTTT.

This clonotype has ten or more counts. This chain connects TRBV7-2 to TRBJ2-7; D possibly uses TRBD1 or TRBD2 (5 bases each). The germline gives CDR1 SGHTA, CDR2 FQGNSA. The V end was cut by 7 bases, the J end by 5 bases, with 21 bases between. The CDR3 sequence is 15 residues long. The CDR3 protein is CASTKTGAYYDEQYF. The CDR3 bases are TGTGCCAGCACCAAAACCGGGGCGTACTACGACGAGCAGTACTTC.

This sequence joins TRBV7-8 and TRBJ1-1, with D unclear. Trimming took 5 bases from V and 1 from J, leaving 11 bases between them. CDR3 size: 14 residues. Germline assignment: CDR1 SGHVS and CDR2 FQNEAQ. CDR3: CASSPDPWNTEAFF. As DNA, the CDR3 is TGTGCCAGCAGCCCTGACCCGTGGAACACTGAAGCTTTCTTT.

Only a few counts were recorded for this clonotype. The gene calls are TRBV20-1 and TRBJ2-5, with 10 positions matching TRBD2. CDR3 size: 15 residues. CDR1 and CDR2 (germline): DFQATT, SNEGSKA (reference sequence). J lost 2 bases, V lost 0 bases, and 3 bases had no gene match. The CDR3 region is CSARDSGGRQETQYF. The CDR3 coding sequence is TGCAGTGCTAGAGATAGCGGGGGGCGTCAAGAGACCCAGTACTTC.

This clonotype has only a few counts. The chain has TRBV20-1 and TRBJ2-1, with D possibly being TRBD2 (7 bases). This CDR3 is built from 13 residues. The germline V and J ends were trimmed by 5 bases and 6 bases, with 14 bases remaining between them. Germline-derived CDR1 and CDR2 are DFQATT and SNEGSKA (reference sequence). CDR3 protein: CSAYGGPGNEQFF. DNA for the CDR3: TGCAGTGCTTACGGGGGGCCCGGCAATGAGCAGTTCTTC.

The sample holds many counts of this clonotype. This chain joins TRBV27 and TRBJ2-7; D not certain. This CDR3 comprises 13 residues. The germline V gene has CDR1 MNHEY and CDR2 SMNVEV (reference sequence). V lost 3 bases to trimming and J lost 3 bases, with 9 bases between them. CDR3: CASSLTNSYEQYF. The CDR3 nucleotides are TGTGCCAGCAGTTTGACCAACAGCTACGAGCAGTACTTC.

There are a few counts of this clonotype. The chain links TRBV10-3 to TRBJ2-3; 10 bases match TRBD2. Looked up from germline, CDR1 is ENHRY and CDR2 is SYGVKD. The trim removed 2 bases at V and 3 bases at J, leaving 2 bases unmatched. This CDR3 region has 15 residues. The CDR3 DNA is TGTGCCATCAGTGAGGGAGCGGGGGGGACAGATACGCAGTATTTT. Protein product: CAISEGAGGTDTQYF.